This passage covers 27 T cell receptor beta chains from one sample sequenced in a study of T cell responses to AZD1222 COVID-19 vaccine. Method: immunoSEQ multiplex PCR; TCRdb's copy keeps in-frame clones and lacks some. The table lists more than 95,000 clones, approximately 90% of them singletons. The source was peripheral blood, collected 28 days after the second AZD1222 dose. These receptors all come from an adult who received the AZD1222 COVID-19 vaccine.

The V gene is TRBV27, the J gene TRBJ2-7; a weak D match, TRBD1 (6 bases). V lost 6 bases to trimming and J lost 8 bases, with 20 bases between them. The CDR3 is 14 amino acids. CDR1 and CDR2 (germline): MNHEY, SMNVEV (reference sequence). The CDR3 loop is CASSDTGMGMKQYF. CDR3 bases: TGTGCCAGCAGCGACACAGGGATGGGTATGAAGCAGTACTTC.

The chain joins TRBV11-3 to TRBJ2-3, with 10 bases fitting TRBD2. This CDR3 is built from 15 residues. CDR1 is SGHNT and CDR2 is YENEEA in the germline V gene. V dropped 5 bases and J dropped 6; count of bases not matched to a gene: 8. CDR3 loop: CASSNSGGGSDTQYF. DNA of the CDR3: TGTGCCAGCAGCAACAGCGGGGGGGGTTCGGATACGCAGTATTTT.

This clone was seen only once. The chain uses TRBV29-1 and TRBJ1-1, with D possibly matching TRBD1 (6 bases). Germline values: CDR1 SQVTM, CDR2 ANQGSEA. V was clipped by 6 bases and J by 0 bases, with 11 bases between them. The CDR3 consists of 13 residues. CDR3 DNA sequence: TGCAGCGTAAGCCGGACAGTGAACACTGAAGCTTTCTTT. Translation: CSVSRTVNTEAFF.

CDR3 sequence: CASRVAGGVHEQYF. DNA of the CDR3: TGTGCCAGCAGGGTAGCGGGAGGGGTCCACGAGCAGTACTTC. The chain carries TRBV28 and TRBJ2-7, with 11 bases identical to TRBD2. V was pared by 6 bases and J by 5 bases, with 6 bases of the junction left unmatched. Germline CDR1 and CDR2: MDHEN and SYDVKM. This CDR3 is built from 14 residues.

The CDR3 DNA follows: TGTGCCAGCAGCCTTGCACCGATCCGGGCCATCCAAGAGACCCAGTACTTC. Amino acid sequence: CASSLAPIRAIQETQYF. The V gene is TRBV28, the J gene TRBJ2-5; no clear D gene. The V and J ends lost 6 bases and 1 base respectively, with 21 bases between them. The CDR3 sequence is 17 residues long. The germline V gene has CDR1 MDHEN and CDR2 SYDVKM.

This chain uses TRBV7-2 with TRBJ2-7; tentatively, D is TRBD1 (5 bases). CDR3 length: 15 amino acids. In germline, CDR1 is SGHTA, CDR2 FQGNSA. The germline V and J ends were trimmed by 5 bases and 2 bases, with 16 bases remaining between them. The DNA for the CDR3 is TGTGCCAGCAGCCGGACACTATTGAATACCTACGAGCAGTACTTC. Translated: CASSRTLLNTYEQYF.

The rearrangement joins TRBV19 to TRBJ1-1; a possible D gene is TRBD1 (5 bases). In germline, CDR1 is LNHDA, CDR2 SQIVND (reference sequence). The CDR3 has 16 residues. Trimming stripped 1 base from V and 1 base from J, with 13 bases between. CDR3 region: CASSIAQGRKNTEAFF. CDR3 sequence (DNA): TGTGCCAGTAGTATAGCCCAGGGCCGTAAGAACACTGAAGCTTTCTTT.

The chain combines TRBV3-1 (or the pseudogene TRBV3-2) with TRBJ1-2, with unresolved D. The CDR3 is 14 amino acids. V lost 8 bases, J lost 8 bases, and 21 bases lay in between. Germline CDR1 and CDR2: LGHDT and YNNKEL (reference sequence). CDR3: CASAAGMEVQGYTF. In DNA, the CDR3 is TGTGCCAGCGCAGCCGGGATGGAGGTTCAGGGCTACACCTTC.

This clone appeared a few times. In DNA, the CDR3 is TGTGCCAGTAGTATGTCCGGGTTCACAGATACGCAGTATTTT. It translates to CASSMSGFTDTQYF. The J gene is TRBJ2-3, the V gene TRBV19, with D uncertain. This CDR3 has 14 residues. Germline loops: CDR1 LNHDA, CDR2 SQIVND (reference sequence). V dropped 3 bases and J dropped 2 bases, with 9 bases sitting between them.

This chain uses TRBV28 with TRBJ1-3; TRBD1 matches at 7 bases. Germline trimming cut 4 bases from V and 2 bases from J; bases unmatched to any gene: 8. The CDR3 length is 16 residues. CDR1 and CDR2 (germline): MDHEN, SYDVKM. CDR3 DNA: TGTGCCAGCAGTTCTTTAGGGGGCGCGACTGGAAACACCATATATTTT. Its protein product is CASSSLGGATGNTIYF.

Only a few counts were recorded for this clone. The rearrangement links TRBV7-9 to TRBJ2-2; D is possibly TRBD1 (5 bases). V shed 6 bases and J shed 0 bases, with 14 bases lying between them. Germline lookup yields CDR1 SEHNR and CDR2 FQNEAQ (reference sequence). The CDR3 extends over 16 amino acids. CDR3 protein: CASSRGHPSNTGELFF. The CDR3 DNA follows: TGTGCCAGCAGTCGCGGACACCCGTCGAACACCGGGGAGCTGTTTTTT.

V usage is TRBV28 and J usage is TRBJ1-2; D may be TRBD1 (5 bases). The germline V and J ends were trimmed by 1 base and 8 bases, with 17 bases remaining between them. The V gene's germline CDR1 is MDHEN and CDR2 SYDVKM. The CDR3 runs 15 residues. CDR3: CASSLSLQVEGGYTF. The DNA of the CDR3 is TGTGCCAGCAGTTTATCTCTACAGGTGGAGGGAGGCTACACCTTC.

The V and J genes are TRBV30 and TRBJ2-1; D ambiguous. Germline CDR1 GTSNPN, CDR2 SVGIG (reference sequence). V was shortened by 4 bases and J by 0 bases, with 7 bases between the two germline ends. This CDR3 has 13 amino acids. Here the CDR3 reads CAWTGPSYNEQFF. CDR3 in DNA: TGTGCCTGGACCGGCCCCTCCTACAATGAGCAGTTCTTC. The whole variable domain, remainder taken from reference TRBV30 and TRBJ2-1, is SQTIHQWPATLVQPVGSPLSLECTVEGTSNPNLYWYRQAAGRGLQLLFYSVGIGQISSEVPQNLSASRPQDRQFILSSKKLLLSDSGFYLCAWTGPSYNEQFFGPGTRLTVL.

The chain links TRBV11-3 to TRBJ2-7; TRBD1 aligns across 7 bases. The CDR3 extends over 12 amino acids. Germline V gives CDR1 SGHNT, CDR2 YENEEA. V shed 5 bases and J 4 bases; nucleotides not matched to a gene: 2. The CDR3 DNA reads TGTGCCAGCAGCCCACAGGGGTACGAGCAGTACTTC. Its translation is CASSPQGYEQYF. Filled out from reference TRBV11-3 and TRBJ2-7, the complete variable domain reads EAGVVQSPRYKIIEKKQPVAFWCNPISGHNTLYWYLQNLGQGPELLIRYENEEAVDDSQLPKDRFSAERLKGVDSTLKIQPAELGDSAVYLCASSPQGYEQYFGPGTRLTVT.

The chain links TRBV5-4 to TRBJ1-1, with a possible D match to TRBD1 (5 bases). CDR1 is SGHNT and CDR2 is YYREEE in the germline V gene (reference sequence). The CDR3 is 14 amino acids. V was clipped by 4 bases and J by 4 bases, with 14 bases between them. CDR3 in amino acids: CASSPEAGGTEAFF. The CDR3 nucleotides read TGTGCCAGCAGCCCCGAGGCGGGGGGCACTGAAGCTTTCTTT. The full variable domain, rest sourced from reference TRBV5-4 and TRBJ1-1, is ETGVTQSPTHLIKTRGQQVTLRCSSQSGHNTVSWYQQALGQGPQFIFQYYREEENGRGNFPPRFSGLQFPNYSSELNVNALELDDSALYLCASSPEAGGTEAFFGQGTRLTVV.

The chain employs TRBV9 and TRBJ1-6; D is unresolved. Germline V lookup: CDR1 SGDLS, CDR2 YYNGEE. With 2 bases removed from V and 8 bases from J, the gap between germline ends came to 11 bases. This CDR3 is 14 amino acids long. CDR3: CASSVTGLDSPLHF. For the CDR3, the DNA is TGTGCCAGCAGCGTTACGGGCCTTGATTCACCCCTCCACTTT.

The chain couples TRBV7-2 to TRBJ1-2; D uncertain. V lost 5 bases, J lost 3 bases, and 16 bases lay in between. The germline V gene has CDR1 SGHTA and CDR2 FQGNSA. This CDR3 comprises 15 residues. The CDR3, as DNA: TGTGCCAGCAGCCCTTACCAAGTCGGCGACTATGGCTACACCTTC. It is translated as CASSPYQVGDYGYTF.

This clone was found a few times. The chain employs TRBV28 and TRBJ1-1, with 11 bases aligning to TRBD1. The germline gives CDR1 MDHEN, CDR2 SYDVKM. The V segment lost 5 bases and the J segment 5 bases; nucleotides outside the gene matches: 10. The CDR3 spans 16 residues. CDR3 in amino acids: CASSTRTGGDMTEAFF. DNA for the CDR3: TGTGCCAGCAGTACGCGGACAGGGGGCGATATGACTGAAGCTTTCTTT.

The J gene is TRBJ1-4, the V gene TRBV19, with 8 bases matching TRBD1. This CDR3 region has 14 residues. The V segment lost 6 bases and the J segment 8 bases; nucleotides outside the gene matches: 8. Germline CDR1 and CDR2: LNHDA and SQIVND (reference sequence). The CDR3 region has the DNA TGTGCCAGTAGGGGCGACAGGGGCCGAGAAAAACTGTTTTTT. It codes for CASRGDRGREKLFF.

The rearrangement joins TRBV29-1 to TRBJ2-7; D unclear. Germline V gene data show CDR1 as SQVTM and CDR2 as ANQGSEA. This CDR3 has 13 residues. Trimming left V 7 bases short and J 5 bases short, with 18 bases between. Written as DNA, the CDR3 is TGCAGCGGGGCCCTGGTCGGTGGTCACGAGCAGTACTTC. Its translation: CSGALVGGHEQYF.

The chain has TRBV7-9 and TRBJ1-3; D is unresolved. Germline V gene sequence: CDR1 SEHNR, CDR2 FQNEAQ (reference sequence). The CDR3 sequence is 15 residues long. Trimming left V 8 bases short and J 10 bases short, with 24 bases between. Here the CDR3 DNA reads TGTGCCAGCTCCCCCGACGTGGGCGGGGAGTCGACCATATATTTT. This gives the protein CASSPDVGGESTIYF.

This sequence joins TRBV6-5 and TRBJ1-1; 7 bases fit TRBD1. CDR1 and CDR2 from the germline V gene are MNHEY and SVGAGI. The V gene end was trimmed by 2 bases and the J gene end by 5 bases; junction bases not matched to a gene: 8. The CDR3 length is 15 residues. The CDR3: CASSYAFTGATEAFF. The CDR3 bases are TGTGCCAGCAGTTACGCCTTTACAGGGGCGACTGAAGCTTTCTTT.

This clone came up once. Other DNA sequences in the same sample also yield this CDR3. The chain uses TRBV27 and TRBJ2-7; D ambiguous. The germline gives CDR1 MNHEY, CDR2 SMNVEV (reference sequence). V was cut by 4 bases and J by 4 bases, with 5 bases left in between. The CDR3 covers 11 residues. Here the CDR3 DNA reads TGTGCCAGCAGTTCGCCTTACGAGCAGTACTTC. This sequence encodes CASSSPYEQYF.

The V and J genes are TRBV29-1 and TRBJ1-1; TRBD1 aligns across 9 bases. The length of the CDR3 is 16 residues. Germline assignment: CDR1 SQVTM and CDR2 ANQGSEA. The trim removed 4 bases at V and 3 bases at J, leaving 12 bases unmatched. CDR3 protein: CSVVGHRGRGDTEAFF. CDR3 DNA: TGCAGCGTTGTGGGCCACAGGGGGCGGGGGGACACTGAAGCTTTCTTT.

Concerning this clone: One end of the junction varies from germline; a read error may be responsible. The chain employs TRBV7-7 and TRBJ2-3, with D tentatively TRBD1 or TRBD2 (5 bases each). From germline, CDR1 is SSHAT and CDR2 FNYEAQ (reference sequence). The CDR3 consists of 17 residues. The CDR3 nucleotides are TGTGCTAGCAGCCCTCTTCCCGGGACCACAAGGAGCGATACGCAGTATTTT. Residues: CASSPLPGTTRSDTQYF. Supplemented by reference TRBV7-7 and TRBJ2-3, the full variable domain reads GAGVSQSPRYKVTKRGQDVTLRCDPISSHATLYWYQQALGQGPEFLTYFNYEAQPDKSGLPSDRFSAERPEGSISTLTIQRTEQRDSAMYRCASSPLPGTTRSDTQYFGPGTRLTVL.

About this clone: Other nucleotide sequences in the sample specify the same CDR3. V is TRBV13 and J is TRBJ1-2, with D hard to call. Trimming cost V 0 bases and J 4 bases, with 9 bases left between them. The CDR3 length is 14 residues. Germline V CDR1 and CDR2: PRHDT, FYEKMQ (reference sequence). CDR3 nucleotide sequence: TGTGCCAGCAGCTTAGGGCTGAACGTCTATGGCTACACCTTC. Encoded protein: CASSLGLNVYGYTF.

The rearrangement joins TRBV7-9 to TRBJ2-7; 9 nucleotides line up with TRBD2. Germline values: CDR1 SEHNR, CDR2 FQNEAQ (reference sequence). CDR3 size: 12 residues. Germline trimming cut 5 bases from V and 6 bases from J; bases unmatched to any gene: 2. CDR3 region: CASSLSGGEQYF. CDR3 sequence (DNA): TGTGCCAGCAGCCTTAGCGGGGGCGAGCAGTACTTC.